These 12 T cell receptor beta chains were sequenced from one sample in a study of blood T cell repertoires in COVID-19. Sequencing was performed with immunoSEQ multiplex PCR; in TCRdb, only in-frame clones are kept and a portion is missing. In the table there are fewer than 250,000 clones, around 86% of which are singletons. Source material: PBMCs or T cells enriched from blood (not recorded which). These receptors all stem from a woman aged 45-65 years with acute COVID-19.

The chain carries TRBV7-2 and TRBJ2-3, with TRBD2 matching 9 bases. Germline V lookup: CDR1 SGHTA, CDR2 FQGNSA. J lost 3 bases, V lost 3 bases, and 4 bases had no gene match. There are 15 residues in the CDR3. CDR3 bases: TGTGCCAGCAGCTTCGGCGGGGGGGGGACAGATACGCAGTATTTT. Its protein is CASSFGGGGTDTQYF.

V is TRBV7-6 and J is TRBJ1-6; D unresolved. V was shortened by 1 base and J by 5 bases, with 12 bases between the two germline ends. This CDR3 is built from 16 residues. The V gene's germline CDR1 is SGHVS and CDR2 FNYEAQ. CDR3 sequence: CASSLVWAPNNSPLHF. The CDR3 DNA reads TGTGCCAGCAGCTTAGTCTGGGCGCCAAATAATTCACCCCTCCACTTT.

The chain employs TRBV6-2 or TRBV6-3 and TRBJ2-7; no reliable D call. The CDR3 has 11 amino acids. Germline assignment: CDR1 MNHEY and CDR2 SVGEGT. The V gene lost 5 bases and the J gene lost 7 bases, with 9 bases spanning the gap. CDR3 region: CASSDEREQYF. The DNA of the CDR3 is TGTGCCAGCAGTGACGAGAGGGAGCAGTACTTC.

The gene calls are TRBV11-2 and TRBJ2-7; 10 nucleotides match TRBD1. Trimming cost V 4 bases and J 3 bases; bases outside gene matches: 3. CDR1 is SGHAT and CDR2 is FQNNGV in the germline V gene. The CDR3 loop spans 14 amino acids. CDR3 protein: CASSSTGGNYEQYF. CDR3 sequence (DNA): TGTGCCAGCAGCTCGACAGGGGGCAACTACGAGCAGTACTTC.

The chain employs TRBV3-1 (or the pseudogene TRBV3-2) and TRBJ2-3, with D perhaps TRBD2 (6 bases). The CDR3 has 17 residues. With 1 base removed from V and 0 bases from J, the gap between germline ends came to 14 bases. CDR1 is LGHDT, CDR2 YNNKEL, per germline (reference sequence). CDR3 DNA: TGTGCCAGCAGCCAAGTTACGGGGAGGACTAGCACAGATACGCAGTATTTT. The encoded protein is CASSQVTGRTSTDTQYF.

The CDR3 DNA reads TGTGCCAGCAGCGTAGATAGCGGGGGATATGAGCAGTTCTTC. Its translation is CASSVDSGGYEQFF. The rearrangement joins TRBV9 to TRBJ2-1, with 9 bases lining up with TRBD2. Trimming at V came to 0 bases and at J to 8 bases, leaving 3 bases not matched to a gene. The CDR3 loop spans 14 amino acids. Germline lookup yields CDR1 SGDLS and CDR2 YYNGEE.

The gene calls are TRBV7-6 and TRBJ1-1; possibly TRBD1 for D (5 bases). Trimming took 4 bases from V and 2 from J, leaving 11 bases between them. This CDR3 is built from 14 residues. Germline V gene lookup returns CDR1 SGHVS and CDR2 FNYEAQ. CDR3 protein: CASSSPRGNTEAFF. The CDR3 DNA reads as TGTGCCAGCAGCTCTCCAAGGGGCAACACTGAAGCTTTCTTT.

The gene calls are TRBV30 and TRBJ1-4; TRBD1 matches at 9 bases. V shed 8 bases and J 7 bases; nucleotides not matched to a gene: 14. The CDR3 spans 15 residues. CDR1 and CDR2 from the germline V gene are GTSNPN and SVGIG (reference sequence). For the CDR3, the DNA is TGTGCCCTAAGACAGGGACAGGGCGACCTTGAAAAACTGTTTTTT. As protein: CALRQGQGDLEKLFF. Together with reference TRBV30 and TRBJ1-4, the CDR3 gives the full variable domain: SQTIHQWPATLVQPVGSPLSLECTVEGTSNPNLYWYRQAAGRGLQLLFYSVGIGQISSEVPQNLSASRPQDRQFILSSKKLLLSDSGFYLCALRQGQGDLEKLFFGSGTQLSVL.

V usage is TRBV19 and J usage is TRBJ1-5, with D possibly TRBD1 on 6 matching bases. This CDR3 comprises 16 residues. CDR1 LNHDA and CDR2 SQIVND come from the germline V gene (reference sequence). Trimming cost V 2 bases and J 0 bases, with 11 bases left between them. CDR3 DNA: TGTGCCAGTAGTATACAGGGGTGGTATAGCAATCAGCCCCAGCATTTT. Translation gives CASSIQGWYSNQPQHF. Together with reference TRBV19 and TRBJ1-5, the CDR3 gives the full variable domain: DGGITQSPKYLFRKEGQNVTLSCEQNLNHDAMYWYRQDPGQGLRLIYYSQIVNDFQKGDIAEGYSVSREKKESFPLTVTSAQKNPTAFYLCASSIQGWYSNQPQHFGDGTRLSIL.

The chain carries TRBV7-2 and TRBJ2-3, with a possible D match to TRBD1 (6 bases). The V gene's germline CDR1 is SGHTA and CDR2 FQGNSA. The CDR3 is 17 amino acids. The germline V and J ends were trimmed by 0 bases and 0 bases, with 13 bases remaining between them. CDR3 DNA: TGTGCCAGCAGCTTAGCTACCGGGACAACTAGCACAGATACGCAGTATTTT. It encodes CASSLATGTTSTDTQYF.

This chain links TRBV20-1 with TRBJ2-7; perhaps TRBD2 as D (5 bases). The germline V gene encodes CDR1 DFQATT and CDR2 SNEGSKA (reference sequence). With 3 bases removed from V and 2 bases from J, the gap between germline ends came to 8 bases. The CDR3 consists of 12 residues. The CDR3: CSASGSAYEQYF. CDR3 bases: TGCAGTGCTAGTGGTAGCGCCTACGAGCAGTACTTC.

This chain links TRBV30 with TRBJ2-2; weak D call: TRBD1 (5 bases). CDR1 and CDR2 (germline): GTSNPN, SVGIG (reference sequence). The CDR3 has 13 residues. Trimming removed 3 bases from V and 10 bases from J, with 15 bases in between. The DNA of the CDR3 is TGTGCCTGGAGACCCACAGGTACGAAGGAGCTGTTTTTT. This encodes CAWRPTGTKELFF. Supplemented by reference TRBV30 and TRBJ2-2, the full variable domain reads SQTIHQWPATLVQPVGSPLSLECTVEGTSNPNLYWYRQAAGRGLQLLFYSVGIGQISSEVPQNLSASRPQDRQFILSSKKLLLSDSGFYLCAWRPTGTKELFFGEGSRLTVL.